This T cell receptor beta chain was captured in a study of PD-L1 blockade in urothelial cancer. As for the study in general: Men with urothelial cancer arising in the bladder made up most of the 29 patients. Blood analyses occurred 3 weeks (second dose) and 6 weeks post treatment start. The median number of T cells present in blood samples was under 150,000.

What went into each PCR as a spike was synthetic TCR analog templates. Sequenced by immunoSEQ multiplex PCR; TCRdb stores in-frame clones only, minus some. The repertoire includes around 50,000 clones, around 85% of them detected once, and about 2% sits in the top ten. The length of the CDR3 is 16 residues. From germline, CDR1 is KGHSH and CDR2 LQKENI. J was trimmed by 1 base and V by 4 bases; bases with no gene match: 8. The time point was: peripheral blood 6 weeks after treatment start. The clonotype comes from a middle-aged man with urothelial cancer. The genes are TRBV18 and TRBJ2-3; 7 positions match TRBD2. Sample: PBMCs, taken around atezolizumab (anti-PD-L1) treatment. CDR3: CASSQSGIGGTDTQYF. CDR3 bases: TGTGCCAGCTCACAAAGCGGGATTGGGGGCACAGATACGCAGTATTTT.